This is a list of T cell receptor beta chains from one sample in a study of cytomegalovirus exposure and HLA in healthy donors. The protocol was immunoSEQ multiplex PCR, while the TCRdb copy is restricted to in-frame clones and leaves out a portion. The sample holds about 74,000 clones. The sample taken for sequencing was PBMCs. The receptor source for this set is a female donor in good health and CMV-seropositive. CDR3s include the opening cysteine and the closing phenylalanine or tryptophan. The D gene is left open where the match is weak.

-,TRBJ1-1,TRBV11-2,CASSLAGGNTEAFF,TGTGCCAGCAGCTTAGCCGGGGGGAACACTGAAGCTTTCTTT
-,TRBJ2-1,TRBV4-1,CASSLDSGNYNEQFF,TGCGCCAGCAGCCTGGACTCCGGCAACTACAATGAGCAGTTCTTC
TRBD1,TRBJ1-5,TRBV2,CASSRTGGRQPQHF,TGTGCCAGCAGTCGGACAGGGGGCCGGCAGCCCCAGCATTTT
TRBD2,TRBJ2-5,TRBV19,CASSPGGGAGGETQYF,TGTGCCAGTAGCCCCGGGGGGGGCGCGGGTGGAGAGACCCAGTACTTC
-,TRBJ1-5,TRBV7-3,CASRYIQGSRHQPQHF,TGTGCCAGCAGATATATCCAGGGCTCTAGACATCAGCCCCAGCATTTT
-,TRBJ1-4,TRBV5-8,CASSGGLNEKLFF,TGTGCCAGCAGTGGAGGTTTGAATGAAAAACTGTTTTTT
TRBD2,TRBJ2-3,TRBV4-3,CASSQDLQGGDTQYF,TGCGCCAGCAGCCAAGATTTGCAGGGAGGGGATACGCAGTATTTT
TRBD1,TRBJ2-4,TRBV5-8,CASRLDRVNIQYF,TGTGCCAGCAGACTGGACAGGGTAAACATTCAGTACTTC
-,TRBJ1-5,TRBV6-1,CASSAKGSSGPQHF,TGTGCCAGCAGTGCTAAGGGGTCCTCTGGGCCCCAGCATTTT
-,TRBJ1-5,TRBV19,CASSTRVRQPQHF,TGTGCCAGTAGTACCCGCGTCCGTCAGCCCCAGCATTTT
TRBD2,TRBJ2-2,TRBV2,CASGGGRFITGELFF,TGTGCCAGCGGGGGGGGACGGTTTATAACCGGGGAGCTGTTTTTT
-,TRBJ1-4,TRBV27,CASDLSRQGSNEKLFF,TGTGCCAGCGACCTGTCCCGGCAGGGGAGTAATGAAAAACTGTTTTTT
-,TRBJ1-1,TRBV6-5,CASSLPGGFEAFF,TGTGCCAGCAGCCTTCCTGGGGGCTTTGAAGCTTTCTTT
-,TRBJ1-2,TRBV6-5,CASSYSGGANYGYTF,TGTGCCAGCAGTTACTCGGGGGGGGCGAACTATGGCTACACCTTC
-,TRBJ1-5,TRBV10-3,CAISESGRGGNQPQHF,TGTGCCATCAGTGAGTCTGGCAGGGGAGGCAATCAGCCCCAGCATTTT
TRBD1,TRBJ2-3,TRBV30,CAWAGQGRRVLKDTQYF,TGTGCCTGGGCGGGACAGGGAAGACGGGTGTTAAAGGATACGCAGTATTTT